This T cell receptor (beta chain) was retrieved from a study of cytomegalovirus exposure and HLA in healthy donors (dated by TCRdb to about 2017). Background on the whole study: An earlier analysis of some 620 of the donors reported approximately 300 Gb of sequence data and 117 million unique TCR beta sequences obtained from around 170 million T cells. Approximately 330 gigabases of sequencing data and about 92 million unique TCR sequences made up an early release that covered over 550 HLA-typed donors. Of the roughly 400 genotyped donors, about 84% fell in the genetic ancestry cluster associated with self-reported Caucasian donors. The study aimed to test whether cataloging public T cell receptors could reveal signatures of past pathogen exposure. Using immunosequencing, the study profiled T cell repertoires from 666 subjects and related those repertoires to cytomegalovirus serostatus. A separate validation cohort of over a hundred different subjects was used in addition to the 666-subject first cohort. The study combined high-throughput TCR immunosequencing, statistical association of individual TCRs with disease status, and machine learning to predict cytomegalovirus infection status. In a later analysis, previously published TCR beta repertoires from roughly 710 donors were re-analyzed and high-resolution HLA genotyping was added so that TCR occurrence patterns could be studied. The later analysis used no new phenotypic data to find candidate immune exposures, relying instead on TCR beta sequences and their occurrence across donors. An earlier analysis of 587 of the donors used high-throughput TCR beta sequencing to judge whether each TCR beta V gene segment behaved as functional or pseudogenic. Donor age, sex, ethnicity and CMV serostatus were collected together with the repertoire data. A later genetic analysis used genome-wide SNP genotypes for about 65% of the roughly 700 donors, treating that subset as a discovery cohort. All discovery cohort repertoires had been generated on a single sequencing platform. HLA typing included class I and class II loci at four-digit resolution. Typing coverage differed by locus: A, B, C, DRB1 and DQB1 were typed in roughly 620-640 donors, DQA1 in approximately 520, DPA1 in roughly 590, and DPB1 in approximately 450. Several DR-DQ haplotypes were handled as single units for association and clustering because linkage in the cohort was strong. Among almost 400 genotyped donors of the cohort, an average of around 240,000 unique TCR beta nucleotide sequences were sequenced per donor, roughly 18% of them non-productive. Overall study results and their limits: Because HLA typing was missing for some donors at each locus, association tests included only the typed subset. Presence/absence analyses assumed roughly uniform sequencing depth across donors, an assumption that may not hold. In this cohort, only TCR beta chains were sequenced, and detectable features were limited by the absence of alpha or paired-chain data. Most TCR sequences were seen in very few donors, while some public TCRs were found in many individuals. In an earlier analysis of around 500 of the donors, most TCR beta V segments appeared in productive rearrangements about 87% or about 30% of the time, broadly matching IMGT annotations. When HLA alleles, especially DR and DQ, strongly co-occurred, TCR associations were difficult to assign to individual alleles. Compared with equally common non-associated chains, HLA-associated TCR beta chains in a later analysis were more clonally expanded and had lower generation probabilities. The study gave a list of 150 to 200 TCR beta chains associated with cytomegalovirus. A few of the identified cytomegalovirus-associated TCR beta chains were confirmed in vitro to be specific for cytomegalovirus antigens. Linkage disequilibrium might explain the correlated functional status among segregating V segments, but an unknown experimental factor could not be excluded. The sequencing pipeline was judged likely to have produced a cluster of highly shared sequence variants as a technical artifact. Compared with the roughly 700-donor mean, donors in an Asian-associated ancestry cluster had fewer N-insertions in productive TCRs, according to a later genetic analysis. Several of the top co-occurrence clusters appeared to be linked to parvovirus B19, influenza, CMV and Epstein-Barr virus, according to a later analysis. Immune exposure information for the cohort was limited to CMV serostatus. In a later analysis, most CMV-associated TCR beta chains were found to appear HLA-restricted, with HLA associations seemingly driven largely by CMV exposure. A later analysis found that TCR association rates varied across HLA loci, with DRB1 alleles showing the most associated TCRs and HLA-C alleles the fewest. Some IMGT-functional V segments, including TRBV6-2 and TRBV6-3, could not be told apart with the 87-base-pair reads, so those segments were excluded. A later analysis associated about 17,000 TCR beta sequences with specific HLA alleles at a false discovery rate of 0.05. A further reported finding was that TCR beta sequences accurately predicted the HLA-A and HLA-B alleles for most subjects in the first cohort. An association between a missense DCLRE1C variant and V-gene and J-gene trimming of TCR beta chains was found in a later genetic analysis and replicated in an independent cohort. The earlier analysis of approximately 590 of the donors excluded some 15 rarely observed V segments, including chromosome 9 orphons, because counts were too low. Cytomegalovirus status was reported to be diagnosed by the classifier with high specificity and sensitivity in both the original and validation cohorts. The authors suggested that the approach could potentially be extended to other disease states and immunological phenotypes.

Receptor amplification or capture employed the immunoSEQ multiplex PCR assay. A mixture of 60 forward primers for TCR Vbeta segments and 13 reverse primers for TCR Jbeta segments was used in the multiplex PCR. The CDR3 region of rearranged TCR beta genes was amplified from genomic DNA with a multiplex PCR assay. Amplified TCR beta libraries were sequenced as 87-base-pair reads on the Illumina HiSeq System. The source study handled its data this way. In a later analysis, some 80 million unique TCR beta chains were counted across the 650 to 700 repertoires, and roughly 11 million of these chains were shared by at least two donors. To remove PCR and sequencing errors, raw reads were error-corrected and collapsed into unique sequences using a nearest-neighbor algorithm that merged closely related sequences. To assign V, D and J gene segments, CDR3 sequences were aligned to IMGT reference sequences. Each retained sequence needed at least a six-nucleotide match to both a V gene segment and a J gene segment. Rearrangements were classified as productive when the CDR3 lacked stop codons and remained in frame with V and J, and all other rearrangements were classified as non-productive. Following IMGT convention, CDR3 was defined as the stretch from the second conserved V-encoded cysteine up to the conserved J-encoded phenylalanine. In an earlier analysis of 500 to 650 of the donors, sequences lacking an unambiguous match to a single V gene segment were excluded. In an earlier analysis of a few hundred of the donors, V segments were called functional above 56.7% productive rearrangements and were called segregating when the between-donor standard deviation exceeded 5%. A statistical classification framework was developed to diagnose cytomegalovirus status using the catalog of TCR beta chain sequences. V and J gene assignment, in a later analysis, came from comparing TCR nucleotide sequences with IMGT/GENE-DB human TR gene sequences. In a later analysis, CDR3 sequences and most-parsimonious VDJ recombination scenarios were assigned using the TCRdist pipeline. In a later analysis, every TCR beta chain was defined by the combination of its CDR3 amino acid sequence and its V-gene family, and reads without a unique V-gene family were dropped. As a way to deal with suspected cross-contamination and a sequencing artifact, a later analysis dropped approximately 590 nucleotide sequences that were highly shared and had low generation probability. In a later analysis, a clonal expansion index for each public chain was calculated from normalized within-repertoire ranks of inferred template counts. In a later analysis, generation probabilities were computed with a VDJ recombination model fitted to out-of-frame rearrangements, and the resulting probabilities were checked against IGoR. Hypergeometric tests were used in a later analysis to score TCR-TCR, TCR-HLA and TCR-CMV co-occurrence, with a repertoire-size bias correction applied to the TCR pairs. In a later analysis, false discovery rates were estimated by permuting HLA or CMV assignments 20 times. A later analysis grouped co-occurring TCRs with DBSCAN, adding TCRdist sequence similarity when clustering within HLA-allele-positive subsets. Co-occurrence clustering excluded repertoires with fewer than 30,000 or more than 120,000 public chains, plus five with anomalous nucleotide sharing. In its TCRdb copy, this immuneACCESS table keeps in-frame sequences only and misses some clones. Where compared with another copy, unresolved V genes explain less than half of these, and the others have no known cause. The V and J calls and the clone size are those of that table, but D and trimming were determined from the DNA. The sample table contains more than 110,000 clones; only one count was recorded for around 73% of them. The ten largest clones add up to around an eighth of the sample.

This clone was seen once. No cognate antigen has been identified for it. Base quality data are lacking; no much larger clone is found one base away. The cohort comprised 550 to 700 healthy bone marrow donors. Cohort members were all nominally healthy when sampled, although unrecorded immune exposures were likely present. CMV serostatus was recorded as positive for 250 to 300 and negative for about half of the roughly 700 cohort members, whereas no CMV serostatus was recorded for the donor in question. A peripheral blood sample was provided by each donor, and peripheral blood mononuclear cells were used for TCR beta sequencing. The Qiagen DNeasy Blood Extraction Kit was used to extract genomic DNA from the blood cell samples. The germline V gene specifies SGDLS as CDR1 and YYNGEE as CDR2. From its cysteine to its phenylalanine, the CDR3 spans 16 amino acids. Only CDR3 DNA remains: 48 bases, in frame from the first base. Here V drops 0 bases and J drops 4 bases, and the junction holds 5 bases not matched to any gene.

The specimen sequenced was PBMCs. The chain is made from TRBV9 and TRBJ2-1; a stretch of 9 junction bases matches TRBD2. The receptor's source is a human donor in good health. The DNA is TGTGCCAGCAGCGTAGGTGGCGGGGGGGGGTACAATGAGCAGTTCTTC. Its protein reads: CASSVGGGGGYNEQFF. Reference TRBV9 and TRBJ2-1 genes cover what lies past the CDR3, so the full variable domain is DSGVTQTPKHLITATGQRVTLRCSPRSGDLSVYWYQQSLDQGLQFLIQYYNGEERAKGNILERFSAQQFPDLHSELNLSSLELGDSALYFCASSVGGGGGYNEQFFGPGTRLTVL.